The rows below give T cell receptor beta chains drawn from one sample of a study of T cells in Graves' hyperthyroidism and ophthalmopathy. TCRdb fed the multiplex PCR reads into MiXCR, producing one record per CDR3 protein. The sample gives 600,000 to 900,000 distinct CDR3 sequences, around 15% of which show up once; around 7.7% is in the top ten. The sequenced sample was blood. The source is a man between 18 and 29 years old with Graves' hyperthyroidism. Both conserved end residues are part of each CDR3. A D gene is named only where the DNA matches it firmly. Clone size is stated in some rows and not others, as once, few, many or a class when expanded.

j_call,d_call,clone_size,v_call,cdr3_nt,cdr3_aa
TRBJ2-2,TRBD1,few,TRBV28,TGTGCCAGCAGTGCCAGGGGGCTAAAAGTGGCCGGGGAGCTGTTTTTT,CASSARGLKVAGELFF
TRBJ2-7,-,-,TRBV12-3/TRBV12-4,TGTGCCAGCAGTTTAAACAGGGCGTCCTACGAGCAGTACTTC,CASSLNRASYEQYF
TRBJ2-1,-,-,TRBV14,TGTGCCAGCAGCCCCCTGTCGGGAGTACCCAATGAGCAGTTCTTC,CASSPLSGVPNEQFF
TRBJ2-5,TRBD1,-,TRBV2,TGTGCCAGCACTACGACAGGGCTAGAAGAGACCCAGTACTTC,CASTTTGLEETQYF
TRBJ2-1,TRBD1,few,TRBV2,TGTGCCAGCAGCGGGACAGGGGTTACGGGTGAGCAGTTCTTC,CASSGTGVTGEQFF
TRBJ2-4,TRBD1,few,TRBV27,TGTGCCAGCAGCCCCGGACAGGGGGCTATATTAGCCAAAAACATTCAGTACTTC,CASSPGQGAILAKNIQYF
TRBJ1-5,-,-,TRBV28,TGTGCCAGCAGAGCCCGGGATCAGCCCCAGCATTTT,CASRARDQPQHF
TRBJ1-1,-,-,TRBV19,TGTGCCAGTAGTATGTATCCGACGAACACTGAAGCTTTCTTT,CASSMYPTNTEAFF
TRBJ1-2,-,few,TRBV20-1,TGCAGTGATCTGGGGGGCGCGGATGGCTACACCTTC,CSDLGGADGYTF
TRBJ2-7,TRBD1,many,TRBV2,TGTGCCAGCAGTGTTCCTGGACAGGGGGACGATCAGTACTTC,CASSVPGQGDDQYF
TRBJ2-1,TRBD2,few,TRBV6-2/TRBV6-3,TGTGCCAGCAGTTACGAGTCAGCGGGAGTCAATGAGCAGTTCTTC,CASSYESAGVNEQFF
TRBJ2-7,-,many,TRBV12-3/TRBV12-4,TGTGCCAGCAGTCCTGGGGACGGTGGCTCCTACGAGCAGTACTTC,CASSPGDGGSYEQYF
TRBJ1-5,-,many,TRBV6-1,TGTGCCAGCAGTAAGGGGTATAGCAATCAGCCCCAGCATTTT,CASSKGYSNQPQHF
TRBJ2-7,TRBD2,-,TRBV11-2,TGTGCCAGCAGCCCTCCGGGGGGGGAGCAGTACTTC,CASSPPGGEQYF
TRBJ2-1,-,-,TRBV12-3/TRBV12-4,TGTGCCAGCAGTCCCTCTCTGCCTTGGGGCAATGAGCAGTTCTTC,CASSPSLPWGNEQFF
TRBJ2-2,-,few,TRBV29-1,TGCAGCGGACAGGGGAGGGTCGCCGGGGAGCTGTTTTTT,CSGQGRVAGELFF
TRBJ2-5,TRBD1,few,TRBV24-1,TGTGCCACCAGTGAGTCCAGGGGGAAGGTGTACTTC,CATSESRGKVYF
TRBJ1-1,-,few,TRBV19,TGTGCCAGTAGTATGCGGCACCCGAACACTGAAGCTTTCTTT,CASSMRHPNTEAFF
TRBJ2-7,TRBD2,few,TRBV5-1,TGCGCCAGCAGCCCCGAAGTGCTAGCGGGGAACTACGAGCAGTACTTC,CASSPEVLAGNYEQYF
TRBJ2-3,TRBD2,few,TRBV5-1,TGCGCCAGCAGCTTGGCCCTGGGACTACCGGCCACAGATACGCAGTATTTT,CASSLALGLPATDTQYF
TRBJ1-3,TRBD1,-,TRBV7-2,TGTGCCAGCAGCCAACGACAGGGTTCGGGCTCTGGAAACACCATATATTTT,CASSQRQGSGSGNTIYF
TRBJ2-7,-,-,TRBV6-1,TGTGCCAGCAGTGAATGGTACGACACCTACGAGCAGTACTTC,CASSEWYDTYEQYF
TRBJ1-6,-,few,TRBV28,TGTGCCAGCAGTTTACAGGAATCACCCCTCCACTTT,CASSLQESPLHF
TRBJ2-7,-,many,TRBV7-9,TGTGCCAGCAGCTTAGAGACCTACGAGCAGTACTTC,CASSLETYEQYF
TRBJ1-6,-,few,TRBV12-3/TRBV12-4,TGTGCCAGCAGTTCCCGCGGAAGTTTCTCACCCCTCCACTTT,CASSSRGSFSPLHF
TRBJ1-1,-,-,TRBV20-1,TGCAGTGCTAGAGTAGGCAGCCTGAACACTGAAGCTTTCTTT,CSARVGSLNTEAFF
TRBJ2-5,TRBD2,many,TRBV7-9,TGTGCCAGCAGCTTAGGATTTCAGAGCGGGAGGGCCAAAGAGACCCAGTACTTC,CASSLGFQSGRAKETQYF